This TCR beta chain was identified during a study of shared clonotypes between healthy human individuals. Per germline, CDR1 MDHEN and CDR2 SYDVKM. V was pared by 7 bases and J by 4 bases, with 14 bases between. The CDR3 runs to 14 residues. Findings of the study overall: Sampling covered nothing but blood. Tissue TCR repertoires likely differ from those found in blood.

Sequencing of unsorted PBMC DNA was carried out using ten immunoSEQ deep assay plates. In the authors' methods: Filtering was not the same, since immunoSEQ gave junction-only sequences without quality scores. The protocol was immunoSEQ multiplex PCR, while the TCRdb copy is restricted to in-frame clones and leaves out a portion. That table supplies the V and J calls and clone size; D and trimming were determined from the DNA. Among about 560,000 clones listed, roughly 79% were seen once. About this clone itself: Antigen: not known.

The material sequenced was PBMCs. This TCR was sampled from a woman between 40 and 55 years old in good health. Some clones in this sample may be carry-over from other donors' samples. The rearrangement uses TRBV28 and TRBJ1-3; D uncertain. This CDR3 is CASTIGVWGNTIYF. CDR3 DNA: TGTGCCAGCACCATTGGGGTCTGGGGAAACACCATATATTTT.